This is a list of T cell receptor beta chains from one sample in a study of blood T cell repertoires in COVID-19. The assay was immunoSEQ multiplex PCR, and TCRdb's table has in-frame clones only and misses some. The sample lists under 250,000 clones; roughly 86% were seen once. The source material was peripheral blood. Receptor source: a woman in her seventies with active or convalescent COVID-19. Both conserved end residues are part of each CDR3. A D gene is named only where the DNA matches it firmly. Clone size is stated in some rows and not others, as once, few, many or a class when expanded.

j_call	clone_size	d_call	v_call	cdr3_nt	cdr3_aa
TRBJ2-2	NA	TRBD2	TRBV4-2	TGTGCCAGCAGCCAAGATCAGGGAGGGAGTACCGGGGAGCTGTTTTTT	CASSQDQGGSTGELFF
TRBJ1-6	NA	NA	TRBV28	TGTGCCACCATACAGGGTCGGAGCTCACCCCTCCACTTT	CATIQGRSSPLHF
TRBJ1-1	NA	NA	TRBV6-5	NA	CASSYVGQGNETFF
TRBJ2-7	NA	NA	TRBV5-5	TGTGCCAGCAGCAAGGGGCCAGGCAACGAGCAGTACTTC	CASSKGPGNEQYF
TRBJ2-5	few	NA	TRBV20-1	TGCAGTGTCGTTCGAGGAGGGACCCAGTACTTC	CSVVRGGTQYF
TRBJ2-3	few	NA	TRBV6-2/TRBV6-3	TGTGCCAGCAGTCCAGGGTGGGATGCAGATACGCAGTATTTT	CASSPGWDADTQYF
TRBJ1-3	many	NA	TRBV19	TGTGCCAGTAGTATCCCCGACATCTCTGGAAACACCATATATTTT	CASSIPDISGNTIYF
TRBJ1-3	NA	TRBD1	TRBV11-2	TGTGCCAGCACCGGAAACAGGGGGTACTCTGGAAACACCATATATTTT	CASTGNRGYSGNTIYF
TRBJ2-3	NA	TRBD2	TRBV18	TGTGCCAGCTCACAGCTAGCGGGTCCCGATACGCAGTATTTT	CASSQLAGPDTQYF
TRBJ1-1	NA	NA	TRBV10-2	TGCGCCAGCAGTGTCAGGGCGGGGCGGAACACTGAAGCTTTCTTT	CASSVRAGRNTEAFF
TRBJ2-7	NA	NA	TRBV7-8	TGTGCCAGCAGCTTAGGAGGGCAGGTCTACGAGCAGTACTTC	CASSLGGQVYEQYF
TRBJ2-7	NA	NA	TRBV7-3	TGTGCCAGCAGTGCACCGGGGGTCTCCTACGAGCAGTACTTC	CASSAPGVSYEQYF
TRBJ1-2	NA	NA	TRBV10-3	TGTGCCATCAGTGAATCGGGTAGGGGCTATGGCTACACCTTC	CAISESGRGYGYTF
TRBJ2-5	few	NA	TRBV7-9	TGTGCCAGCAGCACACAAATGTACCAAGAGACCCAGTACTTC	CASSTQMYQETQYF
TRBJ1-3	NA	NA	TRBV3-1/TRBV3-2	TGTGCCAGCAGCCAAGTCGGGGGGACTGGAAACACCATATATTTT	CASSQVGGTGNTIYF
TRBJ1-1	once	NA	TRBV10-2	TGCGCCAGCAAGTTACGGGGGGCGAGAGCTTTCTTT	CASKLRGARAFF
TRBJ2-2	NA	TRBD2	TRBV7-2	TGTGCCAGCAGCACGACTAGCGGGGGGGGGCGGGCCGGGGAGCTGTTTTTT	CASSTTSGGGRAGELFF
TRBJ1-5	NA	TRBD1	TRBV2	TGTGCCAGCAGTGAATCCCCGGACAGGACTACAAATCAGCCCCAGCATTTT	CASSESPDRTTNQPQHF
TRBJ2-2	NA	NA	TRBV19	TGTGCCAGTAGTACCCGTGAGGGCTCGACCGGGGAGCTGTTTTTT	CASSTREGSTGELFF
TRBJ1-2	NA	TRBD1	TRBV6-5	TGTGCCAGCTCCAGGGGGCAGGATGGCTACACCTTC	CASSRGQDGYTF
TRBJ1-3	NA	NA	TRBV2	TGTGCCAGCATTGGTAGGGGCTCTGGAAACACCATATATTTT	CASIGRGSGNTIYF
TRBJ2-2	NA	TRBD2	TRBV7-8	TGTGCCAGCAGCTACAGCCAGCGGGGGGGCTCCGGGGAGCTGTTTTTT	CASSYSQRGGSGELFF
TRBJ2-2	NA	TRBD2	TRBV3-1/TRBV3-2	TGTGCCAGCAGCCATAGTCTCGGCGGGGGAAATAGGGTCGGGGAGCTGTTTTTT	CASSHSLGGGNRVGELFF
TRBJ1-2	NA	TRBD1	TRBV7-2	TGTGCCAGCAGTTTAGGTACGGGACAGGGAGTATATGGCTACACCTTC	CASSLGTGQGVYGYTF
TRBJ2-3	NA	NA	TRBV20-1	TGCAGTGCTAGTTCTTGGGCATACCGCACAGATACGCAGTATTTT	CSASSWAYRTDTQYF
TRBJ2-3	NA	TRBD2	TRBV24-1	TGTGCCACCAGTGATCTAGCGGGGCGAGATACGCAGTATTTT	CATSDLAGRDTQYF
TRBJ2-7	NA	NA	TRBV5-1	TGCGCCAGCAGCATTAGCTCCTACGAGCAGTACTTC	CASSISSYEQYF
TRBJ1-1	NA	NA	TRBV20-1	TGCAGTGCGAGGGTGGCTGAAGCTTTCTTT	CSARVAEAFF
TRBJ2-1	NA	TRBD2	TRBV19	TGTGCCAGTAGCGGGACTAGCGGGGGAAACAATGAGCAGTTCTTC	CASSGTSGGNNEQFF